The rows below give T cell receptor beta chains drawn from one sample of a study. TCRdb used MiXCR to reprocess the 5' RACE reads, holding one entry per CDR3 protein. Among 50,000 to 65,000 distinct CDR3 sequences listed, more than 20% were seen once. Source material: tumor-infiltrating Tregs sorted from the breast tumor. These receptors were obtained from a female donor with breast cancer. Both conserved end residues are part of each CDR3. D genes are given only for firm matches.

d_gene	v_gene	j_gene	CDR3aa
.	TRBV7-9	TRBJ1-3	CASSLLAGTSSGNTIYF
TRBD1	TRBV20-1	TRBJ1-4	CSARTGSNEKLFF
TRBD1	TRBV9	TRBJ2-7	CASSPAAGTAISYEQYF
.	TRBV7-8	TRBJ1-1	CASSLGVDTEAFF
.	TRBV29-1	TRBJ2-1	CSVEDWRANEQFF
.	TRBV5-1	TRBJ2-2	CASSLEGESNTGELFF
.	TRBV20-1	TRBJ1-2	CSARGGRQGNLNYGYTF
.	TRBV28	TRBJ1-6	CASSFRQMNSPLHF
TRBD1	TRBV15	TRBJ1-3	CATSGRGTGAGNTIYF
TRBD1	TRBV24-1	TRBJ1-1	CAVSQGVSAEAFF
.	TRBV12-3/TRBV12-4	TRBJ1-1	CTSSFTRRDTEAFF
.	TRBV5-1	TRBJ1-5	CASSPDTNQPQHF
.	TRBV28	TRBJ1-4	CASSSYPGSGNEKLFF
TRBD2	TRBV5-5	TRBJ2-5	CASSESGRQETQYF
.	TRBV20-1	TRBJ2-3	CSASRTDTQYF
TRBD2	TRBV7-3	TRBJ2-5	CASSMGLEETQYF
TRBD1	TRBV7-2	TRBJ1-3	CASSYGTGTVSGNTIYF
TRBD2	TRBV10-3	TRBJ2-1	CAIRGTSGRARSYNEQFF
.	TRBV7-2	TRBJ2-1	CASSLRAAFYNEQFF
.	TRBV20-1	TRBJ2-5	CSARPPRGVGTQYF